This is a list of T cell receptor beta chains from one sample in a study of cytomegalovirus exposure and HLA in healthy donors. Only in-frame clones appear in the TCRdb table, and some are missing; sequencing was by immunoSEQ multiplex PCR. The profile covers about 53,000 clones, with roughly nine tenths appearing a single time and 1.4% taken by the ten largest. Sequenced sample: PBMCs. The receptors were gathered from a man younger than 35 in good health and CMV-seronegative. The CDR3 runs from the conserved cysteine through the conserved F or W. The order of the fields is V gene, D gene, CDR3 length, J gene, clone size, CDR3 protein, CDR3 DNA. D genes are given only for firm matches. Rows may omit the clone size; those that give it use once, few, many or a size class.

V gene: TRBV5-1
D gene: TRBD1
CDR3 length: 15
J gene: TRBJ1-1
clone size: once
CDR3 protein: CASTIRTGERTEAFF
CDR3 DNA: TGCGCCAGCACCATCCGGACAGGCGAGAGGACTGAAGCTTTCTTT

V gene: TRBV6-5
D gene: -
CDR3 length: 14
J gene: TRBJ2-5
clone size: -
CDR3 protein: CASSYSLVGETQYF
CDR3 DNA: TGTGCCAGCAGTTACTCCCTAGTTGGAGAGACCCAGTACTTC

V gene: TRBV11-2
D gene: -
CDR3 length: 14
J gene: TRBJ2-7
clone size: -
CDR3 protein: CASSLAVEGREQYF
CDR3 DNA: TGTGCCAGCAGCTTAGCCGTTGAGGGAAGGGAGCAGTACTTC

V gene: TRBV2
D gene: -
CDR3 length: 13
J gene: TRBJ2-1
clone size: -
CDR3 protein: CASIRVSYNEQFF
CDR3 DNA: TGTGCCAGCATCAGGGTTTCCTACAATGAGCAGTTCTTC

V gene: TRBV29-1
D gene: TRBD1
CDR3 length: 13
J gene: TRBJ1-4
clone size: once
CDR3 protein: CSAGQGRREKLFF
CDR3 DNA: TGCAGCGCGGGACAGGGGCGTCGGGAAAAACTGTTTTTT

V gene: TRBV7-9
D gene: TRBD2
CDR3 length: 19
J gene: TRBJ2-7
clone size: once
CDR3 protein: CASSSPGLAGAEQSYEQYF
CDR3 DNA: TGTGCCAGCAGTTCACCGGGACTAGCGGGAGCGGAGCAGTCCTACGAGCAGTACTTC

V gene: TRBV15
D gene: TRBD1
CDR3 length: 14
J gene: TRBJ1-5
clone size: -
CDR3 protein: CATSRDQGGQPQHF
CDR3 DNA: TGTGCCACCAGCAGAGATCAGGGGGGTCAGCCCCAGCATTTT

V gene: TRBV4-1
D gene: TRBD2
CDR3 length: 18
J gene: TRBJ2-1
clone size: -
CDR3 protein: CASSRPDLGGLRYNEQFF
CDR3 DNA: TGCGCCAGCAGCCGGCCCGATCTGGGAGGGTTGAGGTACAATGAGCAGTTCTTC

V gene: TRBV20-1
D gene: -
CDR3 length: 11
J gene: TRBJ2-7
clone size: -
CDR3 protein: CSRTELYEQYF
CDR3 DNA: TGCAGTAGGACAGAACTTTACGAGCAGTACTTC

V gene: TRBV7-8
D gene: -
CDR3 length: 16
J gene: TRBJ2-3
clone size: -
CDR3 protein: CASSFSGSPRLDTQYF
CDR3 DNA: TGTGCCAGCAGCTTTAGCGGCTCTCCCCGATTAGATACGCAGTATTTT

V gene: TRBV27
D gene: TRBD2
CDR3 length: 13
J gene: TRBJ2-3
clone size: -
CDR3 protein: CASSSGGGDTQYF
CDR3 DNA: TGTGCCAGCAGTTCCGGGGGGGGAGATACGCAGTATTTT

V gene: TRBV10-3
D gene: -
CDR3 length: 13
J gene: TRBJ2-5
clone size: -
CDR3 protein: CAISDWSGETQYF
CDR3 DNA: TGTGCCATCTCGGACTGGTCGGGGGAGACCCAGTACTTC

V gene: TRBV7-3
D gene: -
CDR3 length: 11
J gene: TRBJ2-5
clone size: -
CDR3 protein: CASSQGETQYF
CDR3 DNA: TGTGCCAGCAGCCAGGGAGAGACCCAGTACTTC

V gene: TRBV15
D gene: -
CDR3 length: 12
J gene: TRBJ2-7
clone size: once
CDR3 protein: CATSRDGYEQYF
CDR3 DNA: TGTGCCACCAGCAGAGACGGGTACGAGCAGTACTTC

V gene: TRBV7-7
D gene: TRBD2
CDR3 length: 15
J gene: TRBJ2-3
clone size: -
CDR3 protein: CASSPGLAGADTQYF
CDR3 DNA: TGTGCCAGCAGCCCGGGACTAGCGGGAGCTGATACGCAGTATTTT

V gene: TRBV6-7
D gene: -
CDR3 length: 14
J gene: TRBJ1-2
clone size: -
CDR3 protein: CASSYSRGHVLYTF
CDR3 DNA: TGTGCCAGCAGTTACTCCCGGGGACACGTCCTCTACACCTTC

V gene: TRBV4-3
D gene: -
CDR3 length: 15
J gene: TRBJ2-1
clone size: once
CDR3 protein: CASSRGWGPGNEQFF
CDR3 DNA: TGCGCCAGCAGCCGAGGATGGGGGCCCGGCAATGAGCAGTTCTTC

V gene: TRBV27
D gene: -
CDR3 length: 11
J gene: TRBJ2-1
clone size: once
CDR3 protein: CASSPGLEQFF
CDR3 DNA: TGTGCCAGCAGTCCTGGACTTGAGCAGTTCTTC

V gene: TRBV27
D gene: TRBD2
CDR3 length: 16
J gene: TRBJ2-4
clone size: -
CDR3 protein: CASAGGSGRAGNIQYF
CDR3 DNA: TGTGCCAGCGCTGGGGGTAGCGGGAGGGCTGGGAACATTCAGTACTTC

V gene: TRBV12-5
D gene: -
CDR3 length: 13
J gene: TRBJ1-2
clone size: -
CDR3 protein: CASGLQGEYGYTF
CDR3 DNA: TGTGCTAGTGGTTTACAGGGAGAATATGGCTACACCTTC

V gene: TRBV28
D gene: TRBD1
CDR3 length: 14
J gene: TRBJ2-7
clone size: -
CDR3 protein: CASSGDSRSYEQYF
CDR3 DNA: TGTGCCAGCAGTGGGGACAGCCGCTCCTACGAGCAGTACTTC

V gene: TRBV19
D gene: TRBD2
CDR3 length: 15
J gene: TRBJ2-3
clone size: -
CDR3 protein: CASSMRPSGVDTQYF
CDR3 DNA: TGTGCCAGTAGTATGAGGCCTAGCGGGGTGGATACGCAGTATTTT

V gene: TRBV2
D gene: -
CDR3 length: 14
J gene: TRBJ2-1
clone size: -
CDR3 protein: CASSEEAGYNEQFF
CDR3 DNA: TGTGCCAGCAGTGAAGAAGCGGGCTACAATGAGCAGTTCTTC